These 10 T cell receptor beta chains were all obtained from the same sample, sequenced in a study of shared clonotypes between healthy human individuals. TCRdb's copy holds only in-frame clones and misses some; the assay was immunoSEQ multiplex PCR. This sample has 450,000 to 650,000 clones, with roughly 79% found just once. Sequenced sample: PBMCs. Receptor source: a woman between 40 and 55 years old in good health. Some clones in this sample may be carry-over from other donors' samples.

The rearrangement joins TRBV10-3 to TRBJ2-5, with TRBD1 as a possible D gene (6 bases). The CDR3 sequence is 14 residues long. V lost 10 bases, J lost 1 base, and 16 bases lay in between. Per germline, CDR1 ENHRY and CDR2 SYGVKD. Here the CDR3 DNA reads TGTGCCAGCGCATCAGCGGACAGCCAAGAGACCCAGTACTTC. The encoded protein is CASASADSQETQYF.

V gene TRBV10-2 combines with J gene TRBJ2-7; D ambiguous. V gave up 2 bases and J gave up 2 bases, with 4 bases separating them. The CDR3 contains 12 residues. The germline V gene encodes CDR1 WSHSY and CDR2 SAAADI. In nucleotides, the CDR3 is TGCGCCAGCAGTGAGACAGCCTACGAGCAGTACTTC. This encodes CASSETAYEQYF.

The chain recombines TRBV7-2 with TRBJ1-1, with D perhaps TRBD1 (5 bases). V gave up 3 bases and J gave up 4 bases, with 15 bases separating them. This CDR3 spans 15 amino acids. Germline V lookup: CDR1 SGHTA, CDR2 FQGNSA. The CDR3 bases are TGTGCCAGCAGCTTGGCCGGGGCGTTGGTCACTGAAGCTTTCTTT. Its protein is CASSLAGALVTEAFF.

This chain uses TRBV15 with TRBJ1-3; D remains ambiguous. The V and J ends lost 1 base and 5 bases respectively, with 3 bases between them. CDR3 length: 12 residues. Germline CDR1 and CDR2: LNHNV and YYDKDF (reference sequence). CDR3: CATSRARNTIYF. The CDR3 bases are TGTGCCACCAGCAGAGCCAGAAACACCATATATTTT.

For the CDR3, the DNA is TGTGCCAGCAGCCCTCAAGGACAGGGGGTGCCCTACGAGCAGTACTTC. Amino acid sequence: CASSPQGQGVPYEQYF. The J gene is TRBJ2-7, the V gene TRBV7-9; TRBD1 matches at 10 bases. The CDR3 is 16 residues long. Per the germline V gene, CDR1 is SEHNR and CDR2 is FQNEAQ (reference sequence). With V trimmed by 5 bases and J by 2 bases, 9 bases remained unmatched.

The chain employs TRBV5-6 and TRBJ2-5; 8 nucleotides align to TRBD1. TRBJ2-7 explains the end of the DNA better; the J call may be wrong. The CDR3 totals 14 residues. The germline V gene encodes CDR1 SGHDT and CDR2 YYEEEE. The CDR3 coding sequence is TGTGCCAGCAGCTTCCAGGGGGCGTTATTCGAGCAGTACTTC. This sequence encodes CASSFQGALFEQYF.

The chain joins TRBV7-2 to TRBJ2-7, with TRBD2 as a possible D gene (5 bases). Looked up from germline, CDR1 is SGHTA and CDR2 is FQGNSA. The CDR3 contains 16 residues. Trimming took 5 bases from V and 2 from J, leaving 19 bases between them. CDR3 sequence: CASSRTAPALPYEQYF. The CDR3 bases are TGTGCCAGCAGCCGGACTGCTCCAGCGCTACCCTACGAGCAGTACTTC. The variable domain in full, completed from reference TRBV7-2 and TRBJ2-7, reads GAGVSQSPSNKVTEKGKDVELRCDPISGHTALYWYRQSLGQGLEFLIYFQGNSAPDKSGLPSDRFSAERTGGSVSTLTIQRTQQEDSAVYLCASSRTAPALPYEQYFGPGTRLTVT.

As concerns this clone: A single base separates this from a much larger clone, so it may be a read error. The sample holds other DNA sequences that translate to the same CDR3. This CDR3 reads CASSTRWGLAGPTGELFF. The CDR3 coding sequence is TGTGCCAGCAGTACCCGATGGGGGCTAGCGGGGCCCACCGGGGAGCTGTTTTTT. The rearrangement uses TRBV27 and TRBJ2-2, with 9 bases matching TRBD2. This CDR3 contains 18 residues. V lost 5 bases, J lost 4 bases, and 14 bases stayed unmatched. CDR1 is MNHEY, CDR2 SMNVEV, per germline (reference sequence).

This clone occurred once. The CDR3 DNA reads TGCAGCGCCGCCCCGGCGTGGGGGTACGAGCAGTACTTC. This translates into CSAAPAWGYEQYF. This sequence joins TRBV29-1 and TRBJ2-7, with D perhaps given as TRBD1 or TRBD2 (5 bases each). V was cut by 7 bases and J by 4 bases, with 17 bases left in between. Germline V lookup: CDR1 SQVTM, CDR2 ANQGSEA. CDR3 length: 13 amino acids.

This chain uses TRBV7-3 with TRBJ2-7, with 7 bases identical to TRBD1. V was pared by 2 bases and J by 5 bases, with 6 bases of the junction left unmatched. Germline-derived CDR1 and CDR2 are SGHTA and FQGTGA. The CDR3 length is 14 residues. Here the CDR3 reads CASSLGGQADEQYF. The CDR3, as DNA: TGTGCCAGCAGCTTAGGCGGACAGGCGGACGAGCAGTACTTC.